What follows are 4 T cell receptor beta chains derived from one specimen sequenced in a study of shared clonotypes between healthy human individuals. Profiled with immunoSEQ multiplex PCR; TCRdb holds only in-frame clones, not every one. The table includes about 600,000 clones, 95% to 96% detected once. The naive CD8 fraction comprised CD45RO-negative cells positively selected for CCR7 and excluded terminally differentiated effector memory CD45RA+ cells. The source material was naive CD8+ T cells sorted from blood. These TCRs come from a woman aged 25 to 39 in good health.

This rearrangement joins TRBV7-9 to TRBJ2-7, with D uncertain. V was cut by 1 base and J by 0 bases, with 10 bases left in between. The CDR3 extends over 15 amino acids. Germline CDR1 and CDR2: SEHNR and FQNEAQ (reference sequence). CDR3 protein: CASSLDPRSSYEQYF. CDR3 coding DNA: TGTGCCAGCAGCTTAGATCCCCGGAGCTCCTACGAGCAGTACTTC.

V is TRBV29-1 and J is TRBJ1-2; no clear D. The V gene lost 2 bases and the J gene lost 2 bases, with 9 bases spanning the gap. The CDR3 loop spans 13 amino acids. The germline V gene encodes CDR1 SQVTM and CDR2 ANQGSEA. The CDR3 spells CSVESATNYGYTF. The CDR3 DNA reads as TGCAGCGTTGAAAGTGCCACGAACTATGGCTACACCTTC.

This clone was seen only once. V gene TRBV2 combines with J gene TRBJ1-1; D gene ambiguous. This CDR3 comprises 13 residues. In germline, CDR1 is SNHLY, CDR2 FYNNEI. V lost 2 bases to trimming and J lost 7 bases, with 11 bases between them. The CDR3: CASSESAGNEAFF. DNA for the CDR3: TGTGCCAGCAGTGAATCGGCAGGAAATGAAGCTTTCTTT.

The chain combines TRBV2 with TRBJ1-1; perhaps TRBD1 as D (6 bases). Per the germline V gene, CDR1 is SNHLY and CDR2 is FYNNEI. The germline V and J ends were trimmed by 4 bases and 2 bases, with 11 bases remaining between them. The CDR3 has 14 residues. The CDR3 reads CASSGPGQNTEAFF. CDR3 nucleotides: TGTGCCAGCAGTGGCCCGGGACAAAACACTGAAGCTTTCTTT.